This paragraph covers one T cell receptor beta chain sequence. No antigen is known for it. CDR1 MNHNS and CDR2 SASEGT come from the germline V gene. The CDR3 has 13 residues. Germline trimming cut 6 bases from V and 6 bases from J; bases unmatched to any gene: 5. The sample comes from a study of regulatory T cells in long-lasting Graves disease. Points from the study as a whole: The TCR repertoire of persistent Graves' patients was less diverse than that of newly diagnosed ones.

Sample time point: persistent/refractory GD, antithyroid drugs over 5 years with positive TRAb. Isolated PBMC RNA provided the starting material for the TCR library. Diagnosing Graves' disease relied on the American Thyroid Association guidelines. Building of the TCR beta libraries involved iRepertoire HTBI primers and Arm-PCR of CDR3 regions. TCRdb reanalysed the multiplex PCR reads using MiXCR and keeps one entry per CDR3 protein. Of approximately 400,000 distinct CDR3 sequences in the sample, 20% were seen once. The sequence came from a female donor with Graves disease. The source material was peripheral blood mononuclear cells (PBMCs), sampled when the disease was refractory, from a patient treated with antithyroid drugs. The chain recombines TRBV6-1 with TRBJ2-1; 7 bases align to TRBD2. CDR3 sequence (DNA): TGTGCCAGCAGCCCCACGGGGGGCAATGAGCAGTTCTTC. It translates to CASSPTGGNEQFF.